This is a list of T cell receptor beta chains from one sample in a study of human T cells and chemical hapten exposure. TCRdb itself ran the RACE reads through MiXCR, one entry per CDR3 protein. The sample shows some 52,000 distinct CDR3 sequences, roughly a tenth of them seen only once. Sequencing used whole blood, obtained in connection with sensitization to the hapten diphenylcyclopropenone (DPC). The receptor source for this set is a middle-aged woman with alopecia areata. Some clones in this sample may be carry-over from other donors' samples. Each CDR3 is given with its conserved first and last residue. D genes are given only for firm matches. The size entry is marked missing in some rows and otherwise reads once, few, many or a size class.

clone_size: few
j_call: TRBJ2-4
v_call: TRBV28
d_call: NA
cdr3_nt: TGTGCCAGCAGTTTGGAGGGGGAGTTAGCCAAAAACATTCAGTACTTC
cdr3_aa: CASSLEGELAKNIQYF

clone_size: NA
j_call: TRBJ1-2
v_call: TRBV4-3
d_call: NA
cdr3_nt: TGCGCCAGCAGCCAAGATCCGAGCTATGGCTACACCTTC
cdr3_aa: CASSQDPSYGYTF

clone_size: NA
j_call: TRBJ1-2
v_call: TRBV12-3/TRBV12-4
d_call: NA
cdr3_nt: TGTGCCAGCAGTTTCGGGGAAAACTATGGCTACACCTTC
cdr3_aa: CASSFGENYGYTF

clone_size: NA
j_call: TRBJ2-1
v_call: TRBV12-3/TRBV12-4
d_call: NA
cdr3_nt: TGTGCCAGCAGGAATTCACGGAGCTCCTACAATGAGCAGTTCTTC
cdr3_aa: CASRNSRSSYNEQFF

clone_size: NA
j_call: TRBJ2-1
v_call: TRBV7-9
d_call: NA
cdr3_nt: TGTGCCAGCAGCTTATTCGGTAAGGGGAGCTCCTGCAATGAGCAGTTCTTC
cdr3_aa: CASSLFGKGSSCNEQFF

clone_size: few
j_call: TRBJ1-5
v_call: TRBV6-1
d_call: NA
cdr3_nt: TGTGCCACACAGAGCTTTATTCAGCCCCAGCATTTT
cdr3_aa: CATQSFIQPQHF

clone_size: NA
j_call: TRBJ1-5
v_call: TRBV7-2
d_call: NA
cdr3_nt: TGTGCCAGCAGCTTAGCGCCAGGTAGCAATCAGCCCCAGCATTTT
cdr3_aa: CASSLAPGSNQPQHF

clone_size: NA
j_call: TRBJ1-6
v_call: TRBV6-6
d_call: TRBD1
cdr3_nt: TGTGCCAGCACCAAGACAGGGCTTAACAATTCACCCCTCCACTTT
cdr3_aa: CASTKTGLNNSPLHF

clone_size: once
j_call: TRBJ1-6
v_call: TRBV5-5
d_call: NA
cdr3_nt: TGTGCCAGCAGCTTGGACAGCCGGCTTTCCCTCCACTTT
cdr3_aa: CASSLDSRLSLHF

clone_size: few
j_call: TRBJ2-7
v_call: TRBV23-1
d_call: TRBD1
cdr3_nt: TGCGCCAGCAGTCCTGGGACAGGGCCCCACGAGCAGTACTTC
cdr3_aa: CASSPGTGPHEQYF

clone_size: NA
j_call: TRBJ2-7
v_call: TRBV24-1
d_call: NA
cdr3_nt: TGTGCCACCAGTGATTTTGGGACCTACCCCGAGCAGTACTTC
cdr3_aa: CATSDFGTYPEQYF

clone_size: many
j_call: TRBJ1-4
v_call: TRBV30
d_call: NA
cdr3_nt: TGTGCCTGGAGTGTATCCCGGGGGCGTGAAAAACTGTTTTTT
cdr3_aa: CAWSVSRGREKLFF

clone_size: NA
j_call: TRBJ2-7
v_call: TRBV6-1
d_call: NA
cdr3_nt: TGTGCCAGCAGTGAAGAGGCTGCGAGCTCCTACGAGCAGTACTTC
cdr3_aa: CASSEEAASSYEQYF

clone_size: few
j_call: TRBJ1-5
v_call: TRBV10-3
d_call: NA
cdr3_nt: TGTGCCATCGGATGGGGGGGCAATCAGCCCCAGCATTTT
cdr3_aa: CAIGWGGNQPQHF

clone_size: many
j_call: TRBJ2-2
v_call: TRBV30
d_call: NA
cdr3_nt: TGTGCCTGGAGTGTAAATGTGGGAACCGGGGAGCTGTTTTTT
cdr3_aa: CAWSVNVGTGELFF

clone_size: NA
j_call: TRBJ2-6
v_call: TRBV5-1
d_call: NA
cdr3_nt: TGCGCCAGCAGCCTAGCCACCTCTGGGGCCAACGTCCTGACTTTC
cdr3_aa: CASSLATSGANVLTF

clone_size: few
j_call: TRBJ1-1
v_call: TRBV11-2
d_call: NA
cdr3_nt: TGTGCCAGCAGTGTTTACACTGAAGCTTTCTTT
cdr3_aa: CASSVYTEAFF

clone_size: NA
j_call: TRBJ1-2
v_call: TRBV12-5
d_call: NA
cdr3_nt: TGTGCTAGTGGTTTGTGGCAGGGGAAAGGCTACACCTTC
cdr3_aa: CASGLWQGKGYTF

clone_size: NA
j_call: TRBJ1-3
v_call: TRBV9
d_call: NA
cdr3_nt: TGTGCCAGCAGCGTTGGCTCTGGAAACACCATATATTTT
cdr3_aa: CASSVGSGNTIYF

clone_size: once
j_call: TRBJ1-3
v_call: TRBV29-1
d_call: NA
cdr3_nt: TGCAGCGTTGCAGGGGCCGGAAACACCATATATTTT
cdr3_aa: CSVAGAGNTIYF

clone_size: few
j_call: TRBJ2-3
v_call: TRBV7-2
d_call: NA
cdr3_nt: TGTGCCAGCAGCTTAGGGGGGATTGGCACAGATACGCAGTATTTT
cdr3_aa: CASSLGGIGTDTQYF

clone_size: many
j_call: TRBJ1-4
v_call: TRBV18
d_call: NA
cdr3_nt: TGTGCCAGCTCACCGTCAGGGATTAATGAAAAACTGTTTTTT
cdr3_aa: CASSPSGINEKLFF

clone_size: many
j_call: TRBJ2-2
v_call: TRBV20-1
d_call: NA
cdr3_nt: TGCAGTGCTAGATGGGACACCGGGGAGCTGTTTTTT
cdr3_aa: CSARWDTGELFF

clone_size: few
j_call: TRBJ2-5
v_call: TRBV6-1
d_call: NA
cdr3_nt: TGTGCCAGCAGTGAAGGGGGGACCCCTCAAGAGACCCAGTACTTC
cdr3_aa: CASSEGGTPQETQYF

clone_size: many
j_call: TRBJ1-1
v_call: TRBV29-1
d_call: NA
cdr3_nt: TGCAGCGTTGAAATGACGGTTAACTCTGAAGCTTTCTTT
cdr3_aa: CSVEMTVNSEAFF

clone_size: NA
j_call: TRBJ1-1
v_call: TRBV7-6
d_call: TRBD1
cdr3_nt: TGTGCCAGCAGCTTAAGGCCGACGGGGGACAGGGGCACTGAAGCTTTCTTT
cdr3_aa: CASSLRPTGDRGTEAFF

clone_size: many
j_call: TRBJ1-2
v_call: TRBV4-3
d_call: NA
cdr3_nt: TGCGCCAGCAGCCAAGAGCCCGACAGAGACTATGGCTACACCTTC
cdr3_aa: CASSQEPDRDYGYTF

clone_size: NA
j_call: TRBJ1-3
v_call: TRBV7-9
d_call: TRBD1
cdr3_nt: TGTGCCAGCAGCGAGGGGGCGGCTGGAAACACCATATATTTT
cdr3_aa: CASSEGAAGNTIYF

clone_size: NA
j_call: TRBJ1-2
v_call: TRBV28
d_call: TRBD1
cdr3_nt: TGTGCCAGCTCATGGACAGGGGGTTTCTATGGCTACACCTTC
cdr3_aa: CASSWTGGFYGYTF

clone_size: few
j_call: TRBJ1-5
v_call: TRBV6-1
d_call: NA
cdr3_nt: TGTGCCAGCAGCGTAGGAAGCGGCCAGACCCGTCAGCCCCAGCATTTT
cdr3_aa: CASSVGSGQTRQPQHF

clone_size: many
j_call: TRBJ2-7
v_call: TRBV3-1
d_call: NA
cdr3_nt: TGTGCCAGCAGCCGCAGGGACATCCTCTACGAGCAGTACTTC
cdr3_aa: CASSRRDILYEQYF

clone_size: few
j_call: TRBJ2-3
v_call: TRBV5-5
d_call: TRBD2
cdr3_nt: TGTGCCAGCAGCTTGGCCGGACTAGCGGGGGCAGATACGCAGTATTTT
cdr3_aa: CASSLAGLAGADTQYF

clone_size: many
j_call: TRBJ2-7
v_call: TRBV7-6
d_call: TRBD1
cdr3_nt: TGTGCCAGCAGCCGACAGGGTATCTACGAGCAGTACTTC
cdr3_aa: CASSRQGIYEQYF

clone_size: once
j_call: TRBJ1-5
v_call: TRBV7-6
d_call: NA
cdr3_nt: TGTGCCAGCAGCTCGCTAGACTCGAATCAGCCCCAGCATTTT
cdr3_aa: CASSSLDSNQPQHF

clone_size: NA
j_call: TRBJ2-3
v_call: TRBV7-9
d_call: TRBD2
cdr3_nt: TGTGCCAGCAGCCTAGCGGACATCACAGATACGCAGTATTTT
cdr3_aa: CASSLADITDTQYF

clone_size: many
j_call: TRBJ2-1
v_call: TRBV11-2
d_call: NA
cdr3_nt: TGTGCCAGCAGCTTAGTTGCTACTAGGTCCCATGAGCAGTTCTTC
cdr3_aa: CASSLVATRSHEQFF

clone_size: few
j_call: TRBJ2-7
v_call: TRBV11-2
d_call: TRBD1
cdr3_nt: TGTGCCAGCAGCTTAGCCCCCCGGGACAGGTCGCAGTACTTC
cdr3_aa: CASSLAPRDRSQYF

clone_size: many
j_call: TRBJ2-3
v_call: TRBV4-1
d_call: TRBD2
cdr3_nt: TGCGCCAGCAGCCAATCCGCTAGCGGGATTACTAGCACAGATACGCAGTATTTT
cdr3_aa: CASSQSASGITSTDTQYF

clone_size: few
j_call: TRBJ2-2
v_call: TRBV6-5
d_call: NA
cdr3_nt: TGTGCCTCCGGAAGGACCGGGGAGCTGTTTTTT
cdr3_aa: CASGRTGELFF

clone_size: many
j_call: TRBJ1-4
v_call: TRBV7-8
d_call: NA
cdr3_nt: TGTGCCAGCAGCTTGGCTGGCTGGCGGCGACTCGCAACTAATGAAAAACTGTTTTTT
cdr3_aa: CASSLAGWRRLATNEKLFF

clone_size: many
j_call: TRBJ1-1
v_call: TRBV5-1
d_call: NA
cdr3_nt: TGCGCCAGCAGCTTGGGCCTACAGAACACTGAAGCTTTCTTT
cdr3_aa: CASSLGLQNTEAFF

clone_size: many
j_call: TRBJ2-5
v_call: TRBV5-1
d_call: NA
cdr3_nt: TGCGCCAGCAGCTTGGTTTCCCGCCTTGGAGAGACCCAGTACTTC
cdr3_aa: CASSLVSRLGETQYF

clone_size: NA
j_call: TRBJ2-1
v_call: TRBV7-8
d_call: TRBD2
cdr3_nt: TGTGCCAGCAGCCCCGCTAGCGGGGGGGCGAGGGTGCAGTTCTTC
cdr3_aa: CASSPASGGARVQFF

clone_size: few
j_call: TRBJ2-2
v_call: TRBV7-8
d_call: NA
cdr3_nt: TGTGCCAGCAGCTTAGGTGGGACAAGGATCACCGGGGAGCTGTTTTTT
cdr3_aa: CASSLGGTRITGELFF

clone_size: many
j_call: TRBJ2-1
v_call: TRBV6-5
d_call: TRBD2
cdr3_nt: TGTGCCAGCAGGACTAGCGGGGAGCAGTTCTTC
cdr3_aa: CASRTSGEQFF

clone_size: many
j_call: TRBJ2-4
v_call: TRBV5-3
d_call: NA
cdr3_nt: TGTGCCAGAGGCGGTTTTAGGGGTTACAAAAACATTCAGTACTTC
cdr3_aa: CARGGFRGYKNIQYF

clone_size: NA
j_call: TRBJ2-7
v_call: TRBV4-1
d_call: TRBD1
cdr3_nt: TGCGCCAGCAGCCAAGGTTCCCTCGACAGGGTCGAGCAGTACTTC
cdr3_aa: CASSQGSLDRVEQYF

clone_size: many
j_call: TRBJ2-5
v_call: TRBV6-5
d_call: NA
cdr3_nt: TGTGCCAGCTCGACCCAGTACTTC
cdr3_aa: CASSTQYF

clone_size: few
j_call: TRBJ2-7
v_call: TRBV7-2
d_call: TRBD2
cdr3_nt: TGTGCCAGCAGCATATGGAAGGGACTAGCGGGGGAATACGAGCAGTACTTC
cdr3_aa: CASSIWKGLAGEYEQYF

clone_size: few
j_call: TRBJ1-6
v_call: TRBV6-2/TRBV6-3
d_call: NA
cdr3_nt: TGTGCCAGCGCCATCAATAATTCACCCCTCCACTTT
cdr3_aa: CASAINNSPLHF

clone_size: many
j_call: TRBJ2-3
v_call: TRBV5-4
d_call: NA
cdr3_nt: TGTGCCAGCAGCCAGGGACTCACCGCAGATACGCAGTATTTT
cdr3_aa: CASSQGLTADTQYF

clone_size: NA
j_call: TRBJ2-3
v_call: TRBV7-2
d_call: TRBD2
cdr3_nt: TGTGCCAGCAGCCCCTATAGCGGGGGGGGCACAGATACGCAGTATTTT
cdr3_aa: CASSPYSGGGTDTQYF

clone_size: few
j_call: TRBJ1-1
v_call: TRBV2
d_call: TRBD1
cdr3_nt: TGTGCCAGCACGTCGGACAGGGGAAAACTAATGAACACTGAAGCTTTCTTT
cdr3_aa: CASTSDRGKLMNTEAFF

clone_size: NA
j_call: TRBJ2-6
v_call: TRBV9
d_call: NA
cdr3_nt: TGTGCCAGCAGCGTAACGGGTTCCGGGGCCAACGTCCTGACTTTC
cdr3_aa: CASSVTGSGANVLTF

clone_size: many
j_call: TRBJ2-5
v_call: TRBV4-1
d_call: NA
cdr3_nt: TGCGCCAGCAGCCAAGAAGAGGGGCTTGTAGTCGCCCAGTACTTC
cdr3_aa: CASSQEEGLVVAQYF

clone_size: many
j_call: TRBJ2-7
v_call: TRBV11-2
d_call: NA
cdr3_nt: TGTGCCAGCAGCTTCCTGTCTAACTACGAGCAGTACTTC
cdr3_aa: CASSFLSNYEQYF

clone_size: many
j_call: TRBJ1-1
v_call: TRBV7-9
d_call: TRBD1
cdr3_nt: TGTGCCAGCCACCCGACAGGGACGGGAGCTGAAGCTTTCTTT
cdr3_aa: CASHPTGTGAEAFF

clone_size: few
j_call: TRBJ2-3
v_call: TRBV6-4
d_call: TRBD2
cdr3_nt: TGTGCCAGCCCCCCTGGGGACGGGGGGGCGAGCACAGATACGCAGTATTTT
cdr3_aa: CASPPGDGGASTDTQYF